This T cell receptor (beta chain) was sequenced during a study of blood T cell repertoires in COVID-19. In the study overall: There were acute and convalescent COVID-19 samples, and they came from the United States, Italy and Spain. Sample material is recorded as cDNA or gDNA derived from T cells, B-cell-depleted T cells, or PBMCs.

With V trimmed by 5 bases and J by 4 bases, 6 bases remained unmatched. CDR1 is SQVTM, CDR2 ANQGSEA, per germline. The CDR3 has 14 residues. Original processing notes: Estimation of nucleated cell counts was performed using reference gene primer amplification. Libraries were prepared by immunoSEQ multiplex PCR; TCRdb keeps only in-frame clonotypes and omits some of them. The V and J calls and clone size were taken over from that table, and D and trimming were inferred from the DNA. This sample has 110,000 to 150,000 clones, with 80% found just once. Sequences were obtained from peripheral blood. This TCR came from a man in his 70s who had recovered from COVID-19. The rearrangement uses TRBV29-1 and TRBJ1-2; 11 bases are a match to TRBD1. Here the CDR3 reads CSVTTGTGGYGYTF. In DNA form, the CDR3 reads TGCAGCGTTACCACCGGGACAGGGGGCTATGGCTACACCTTC.